This TCR beta chain was documented in a study of PD-L1 blockade in urothelial cancer. Only in-frame clones appear in the TCRdb table, and some are missing; sequencing was by immunoSEQ multiplex PCR. The table lists 71,000 or so clones, 85% to 90% of them singletons. Germline CDR1 is ENHRY and CDR2 is SYGVKD. With 4 bases clipped from V and 3 bases from J, the junction kept 2 bases outside the gene matches. The CDR3 spans 13 residues. The chain is built from TRBV10-3 and TRBJ1-2; 7 nucleotides match TRBD1. The source is a man aged 55 to 70 with urothelial cancer. The sequencing here drew on PBMCs, taken around atezolizumab (anti-PD-L1) treatment. The CDR3 is CAISAGTDYGYTF. The CDR3 region has the DNA TGTGCCATCAGTGCCGGGACAGACTATGGCTACACCTTC.